The 19 T cell receptor beta chains listed next were all sequenced from one sample in a study of blood T cells in healthy people across ages (dated by TCRdb to between 2015 and 2016). The library was built by means of 5' RACE. Sequencing was performed on an Illumina HiSeq 2500. A second PCR of roughly 6 to 11 cycles was performed with a sample-barcoded 5' primer and a J-beta primer mix. The public reads were quality trimmed at Q25 with fastp and then assembled into clones with MiXCR by TCRdb, keeping productive beta chains. Each CDR3 protein appears once, grouped with its most common genes and DNA. Counted in this sample were about 830,000 distinct CDR3 sequences; around two thirds of them appeared once. Clones ranked in the top ten supply around a quarter of the sample. Material for sequencing was blood. The receptors originated from a man between 25 and 39 years old in good health.

V gene TRBV20-1 combines with J gene TRBJ2-1, with a tentative D call TRBD2 (6 bases). The V end was cut by 6 bases, the J end by 8 bases, with 20 bases between. This CDR3 spans 14 amino acids. The germline gives CDR1 DFQATT, CDR2 SNEGSKA (reference sequence). CDR3 bases: TGCAGTGCCCCTGAAAAATTAGCTAGCGATGAGCAGTTCTTC. This codes for CSAPEKLASDEQFF.

The chain has TRBV28 and TRBJ2-5, with D unresolved. The CDR3 is made up of 15 amino acids. Per germline, CDR1 MDHEN and CDR2 SYDVKM. Deletions cut 5 bases from V and 4 bases from J, with 17 bases between. Written as DNA, the CDR3 is TGTGCCAGCAGTACAAGTATGCAGCACGGAGAGACCCAGTACTTC. Translating it yields CASSTSMQHGETQYF.

This clonotype was detected a few times. The chain combines TRBV3-1 with TRBJ2-7; D is perhaps TRBD2 (6 bases). Germline values: CDR1 LGHDT, CDR2 YNNKEL (reference sequence). V was shortened by 6 bases and J by 6 bases, with 24 bases between the two germline ends. This CDR3 region has 16 residues. CDR3 sequence: CASSSRSGAGFFEQYF. For the CDR3, the DNA is TGTGCCAGCAGTTCCCGCTCCGGGGCGGGGTTTTTCGAGCAGTACTTC.

In this sample, this clonotype turned up a few times. The chain combines TRBV6-5 with TRBJ2-3, with 13 bases lining up with TRBD2. The CDR3 totals 13 residues. Germline loops: CDR1 MNHEY, CDR2 SVGAGI. The V segment lost 10 bases and the J segment 5 bases; nucleotides outside the gene matches: 3. Here the CDR3 reads CATRTSGGDTQYF. CDR3 DNA: TGTGCCACCCGGACTAGCGGGGGAGATACGCAGTATTTT.

This clonotype was seen a few times. The chain carries TRBV20-1 and TRBJ2-7; 12 bases map to TRBD2. This CDR3 has 16 residues. V lost 0 bases to trimming and J lost 3 bases; unmatched junction nucleotides: 6. Germline assignment: CDR1 DFQATT and CDR2 SNEGSKA (reference sequence). This chain's CDR3 is CSARDLLAGGIYEQYF. CDR3 DNA: TGCAGTGCTAGAGATCTACTAGCGGGGGGAATCTACGAGCAGTACTTC.

The chain employs TRBV20-1 and TRBJ2-2; 10 bases align to TRBD2. The CDR3 extends over 14 amino acids. After removal of 6 bases from V and 4 bases from J, the junction contained 5 bases not matched to a gene. Per the germline V gene, CDR1 is DFQATT and CDR2 is SNEGSKA (reference sequence). The CDR3 region is CSAGLAGVTGELFF. In nucleotides, the CDR3 is TGCAGTGCGGGCCTAGCGGGGGTCACCGGGGAGCTGTTTTTT.

The V call is TRBV5-1, the J call TRBJ2-3; D gene ambiguous. V was cut by 3 bases and J by 4 bases, with 12 bases left in between. The CDR3 consists of 14 residues. The germline V gene encodes CDR1 SGHRS and CDR2 YFSETQ. The CDR3 protein is CASSSQYSADTQYF. The CDR3 region has the DNA TGCGCCAGCAGCTCACAGTATTCTGCAGATACGCAGTATTTT.

The CDR3 DNA sequence: TGCAGTGCTAGCTCTCGTGAGACCCAGTACTTC. It yields the protein CSASSRETQYF. This rearrangement joins TRBV20-1 to TRBJ2-5; D uncertain. Germline assignment: CDR1 DFQATT and CDR2 SNEGSKA (reference sequence). The CDR3 sequence is 11 residues long. Trimming pared 3 bases from V and 5 bases from J, leaving 7 bases between.

The chain employs TRBV12-3 or TRBV12-4 and TRBJ2-5, with D hard to call. This CDR3 has 12 amino acids. Trimming cost V 3 bases and J 13 bases, with 15 bases left between them. CDR3 residues: CASSFSSKPRYF. As DNA, the CDR3 is TGTGCCAGCAGTTTTAGCTCCAAGCCCCGGTACTTC.

The chain joins TRBV20-1 to TRBJ2-3; 8 nucleotides line up with TRBD2. The CDR3 has 13 amino acids. The V gene end was trimmed by 6 bases and the J gene end by 5 bases; junction bases not matched to a gene: 7. Germline V gene data show CDR1 as DFQATT and CDR2 as SNEGSKA (reference sequence). CDR3 protein: CSAGGGGRDTQYF. Written as DNA, the CDR3 is TGCAGTGCGGGAGGCGGGGGGAGAGATACGCAGTATTTT.

The chain uses TRBV4-3 and TRBJ2-2; maybe TRBD1 (5 bases). Germline V gives CDR1 LGHNA, CDR2 YSLEER. The CDR3 has 17 residues. Trimming pared 0 bases from V and 2 bases from J, leaving 13 bases between. CDR3 sequence reads: CASSQDMAGPNTGELFF. The CDR3 DNA reads TGCGCCAGCAGCCAAGACATGGCAGGGCCAAACACCGGGGAGCTGTTTTTT.

This clonotype was detected a few times. This chain connects TRBV5-1 to TRBJ1-2; D uncertain. V was cut by 4 bases and J by 6 bases, with 16 bases left in between. CDR1 and CDR2 from the germline V gene are SGHRS and YFSETQ. CDR3 length: 14 residues. The chain's CDR3 is CASSRISQDNGYTF. Written as DNA, the CDR3 is TGCGCCAGCAGCCGAATAAGCCAGGATAATGGCTACACCTTC.

V and J are TRBV7-2 and TRBJ2-2; 10 nucleotides match TRBD1. V trimming: 5 bases; J trimming: 3 bases; junction bases outside the gene matches: 3. Germline values: CDR1 SGHTA, CDR2 FQGNSA. This CDR3 spans 15 amino acids. In nucleotides, the CDR3 is TGTGCCAGCAGCCAGGACAGGGGGTACACCGGGGAGCTGTTTTTT. Translated: CASSQDRGYTGELFF.

The V gene is TRBV12-3 or TRBV12-4, the J gene TRBJ2-7; D gene unclear. Trimming took off 1 base at V and 7 bases at J, with 11 bases between the two ends. The CDR3 totals 13 residues. DNA of the CDR3: TGTGCCAGCAGTTTAGGCACAAAGAGGGAGCAGTACTTC. Translation gives CASSLGTKREQYF.

V and J are TRBV30 and TRBJ2-1; a weak D match, TRBD2 (5 bases). V lost 0 bases and J lost 6, with 15 bases in between. Germline V gene lookup returns CDR1 GTSNPN and CDR2 SVGIG (reference sequence). The CDR3 extends over 15 amino acids. CDR3 amino acids: CAWSVSHTRVNEQFF. The CDR3 region has the DNA TGTGCCTGGAGTGTCTCCCACACTAGGGTCAATGAGCAGTTCTTC.

In DNA, the CDR3 is TGTGCCAGCAGCAACCCGGGAAACTCTGGGGCCAACGTCCTGACTTTC. Encoded protein: CASSNPGNSGANVLTF. The V and J genes are TRBV27 and TRBJ2-6; D possibly corresponds to TRBD2 (5 bases). CDR3 length equals 16 residues. Germline V lookup: CDR1 MNHEY, CDR2 SMNVEV (reference sequence). V shed 6 bases and J shed 0 bases, with 12 bases lying between them.

For this clonotype: An end of the junction does not agree with germline; a read error may underlie this. V usage is TRBV4-3 and J usage is TRBJ2-6, with D unclear. This CDR3 has 17 residues. Germline V CDR1 and CDR2: LGHNA, YSLEER. The chain's CDR3 is CASSSQPGVSEATVLTF. CDR3 nucleotide sequence: TGCGCCAGCAGCTCTCAACCAGGAGTTTCAGAGGCCACCGTCCTGACTTTC.

In its sample, this clonotype was seen a few times. The rearrangement joins TRBV4-2 to TRBJ1-5; D is ambiguous. V lost 1 base and J 0 bases, leaving 7 bases between the germline ends. Looked up from germline, CDR1 is LGHNA and CDR2 is YNFKEQ. CDR3 length: 15 amino acids. The CDR3 region has the DNA TGTGCCAGCAGCCAAGCGGGAGATAGCAATCAGCCCCAGCATTTT. Translated, it gives CASSQAGDSNQPQHF.

This clonotype was observed a handful of times. The J gene is TRBJ2-5, the V gene TRBV20-1; 9 positions agree with TRBD1. Germline V gene lookup returns CDR1 DFQATT and CDR2 SNEGSKA (reference sequence). The CDR3 totals 15 residues. With V trimmed by 3 bases and J by 4 bases, 9 bases remained unmatched. CDR3: CSASQGQGRRETQYF. The CDR3 DNA reads TGCAGTGCTAGTCAAGGACAGGGGCGTCGAGAGACCCAGTACTTC.